This TCR beta chain stems from a study of T-cell memory formation after mild COVID-19. Study background: Largely, the TCR clusters proved donor specific. Study-level results: Contracting CD4+ clones sat mainly in CM and EM; CD8+ in EMRA. From day 15 to 85, contracting clones were balanced between CD4 and CD8, whereas later expanders leaned toward CD4+.

TCR alpha and TCR beta cDNA libraries with sample barcodes and UMIs came from 5'RACE using constant-segment primers. TCRdb redid the calling of the 5' RACE reads with MiXCR, one entry per CDR3 protein. The data show about 320,000 distinct CDR3 sequences, over 11% seen once. The V gene's germline CDR1 is SGHTA and CDR2 FQGNSA. There are 17 residues in the CDR3. V was clipped by 3 bases and J by 0 bases; unmatched bases: 7. This clonotype was detected only a few times. Its antigen is currently unknown. Input material: PBMCs or a T cell subset sorted from them (not recorded which). This chain links TRBV7-2 with TRBJ2-5, with TRBD1 identical over 10 bases. The TCR sequence derives from a man between 18 and 29 years old who had mild COVID-19 (a few samples of this study predate the infection). Cell type and time point are not known. CDR3 sequence (DNA): TGTGCCAGCAGCTTTCCCCAGGACAGGGGGGACCAAGAGACCCAGTACTTC. Its translation: CASSFPQDRGDQETQYF. Drawing the rest from reference TRBV7-2 and TRBJ2-5, the complete variable domain is GAGVSQSPSNKVTEKGKDVELRCDPISGHTALYWYRQSLGQGLEFLIYFQGNSAPDKSGLPSDRFSAERTGGSVSTLTIQRTQQEDSAVYLCASSFPQDRGDQETQYFGPGTRLLVL.